This is a list of T cell receptor beta chains from one sample in a study of cytomegalovirus exposure and HLA in healthy donors. The data were produced by immunoSEQ multiplex PCR, yet TCRdb's version contains in-frame clones alone and is incomplete. Here the sample spans approximately 220,000 clones, roughly 84% being singletons. The material sequenced was PBMCs. The receptors stem from a woman aged 30 to 39 in good health and CMV-seropositive. Both conserved end residues are part of each CDR3. The order of the fields is J gene, D gene, clone size, V gene, CDR3 protein, CDR3 DNA. A D gene is named only where the DNA matches it firmly. The size entry is marked missing in some rows and otherwise reads once, few, many or a size class.

j_call: TRBJ1-1
d_call: -
clone_size: once
v_call: TRBV29-1
cdr3_aa: CSVLEGNTEAFF
cdr3_nt: TGCAGCGTTCTTGAGGGGAACACTGAAGCTTTCTTT

j_call: TRBJ2-1
d_call: -
clone_size: -
v_call: TRBV5-8
cdr3_aa: CASSLGRSSYNEQFF
cdr3_nt: TGTGCCAGCAGCTTGGGACGGAGCTCCTACAATGAGCAGTTCTTC

j_call: TRBJ2-7
d_call: -
clone_size: -
v_call: TRBV7-9
cdr3_aa: CASSLVAPYEQYF
cdr3_nt: TGTGCCAGCAGCTTAGTTGCACCCTACGAGCAGTACTTC

j_call: TRBJ2-1
d_call: TRBD2
clone_size: -
v_call: TRBV6-5
cdr3_aa: CASMWGTSGGNEQFF
cdr3_nt: TGTGCCAGCATGTGGGGGACTAGCGGTGGGAATGAGCAGTTCTTC

j_call: TRBJ1-4
d_call: -
clone_size: once
v_call: TRBV7-9
cdr3_aa: CASSPTMGSEKLFF
cdr3_nt: TGTGCCAGCAGCCCTACCATGGGGAGTGAAAAACTGTTTTTT

j_call: TRBJ2-7
d_call: -
clone_size: -
v_call: TRBV5-1
cdr3_aa: CASTNSGRDRAF
cdr3_nt: TGCGCCAGCACTAACTCCGGCAGGGACCGGGCTTTT

j_call: TRBJ2-7
d_call: -
clone_size: once
v_call: TRBV5-1
cdr3_aa: CASSAIDSYEQYF
cdr3_nt: TGCGCCAGCAGCGCGATAGACTCCTACGAGCAGTACTTC

j_call: TRBJ2-1
d_call: -
clone_size: -
v_call: TRBV7-9
cdr3_aa: CASSSSGSPEPYNEQFF
cdr3_nt: TGTGCCAGCAGCTCCTCGGGGAGCCCCGAACCTTACAATGAGCAGTTCTTC

j_call: TRBJ2-4
d_call: -
clone_size: few
v_call: TRBV6-5
cdr3_aa: CASSYSSGGSEYF
cdr3_nt: TGTGCCAGCAGTTACTCGTCAGGGGGGTCGGAGTACTTC

j_call: TRBJ2-7
d_call: TRBD2
clone_size: -
v_call: TRBV28
cdr3_aa: CASRHTSGRSYEQYF
cdr3_nt: TGTGCCAGCAGACACACTAGCGGGAGGTCCTACGAGCAGTACTTC

j_call: TRBJ1-2
d_call: -
clone_size: -
v_call: TRBV25-1
cdr3_aa: CASRDRYEGYTF
cdr3_nt: TGTGCCAGCAGAGACAGGTACGAAGGCTACACCTTC

j_call: TRBJ2-5
d_call: TRBD2
clone_size: -
v_call: TRBV28
cdr3_aa: CASSSVGGETLETQYF
cdr3_nt: TGTGCCAGCAGTTCGGTGGGAGGGGAGACCCTCGAGACCCAGTACTTC

j_call: TRBJ2-2
d_call: -
clone_size: -
v_call: TRBV7-3
cdr3_aa: CASSQSSLTGELFF
cdr3_nt: TGTGCCAGCAGCCAGTCTTCGCTCACCGGGGAGCTGTTTTTT

j_call: TRBJ2-5
d_call: -
clone_size: -
v_call: TRBV5-1
cdr3_aa: CASSLFRQETQYF
cdr3_nt: TGCGCCAGCAGCTTGTTCCGGCAAGAGACCCAGTACTTC

j_call: TRBJ2-1
d_call: TRBD2
clone_size: -
v_call: TRBV9
cdr3_aa: CASSLQGTSTNEQFF
cdr3_nt: TGTGCCAGCAGCCTCCAGGGGACTAGCACCAATGAGCAGTTCTTC

j_call: TRBJ2-3
d_call: -
clone_size: -
v_call: TRBV25-1
cdr3_aa: CASSPGGTEVTDTQYF
cdr3_nt: TGTGCCAGCAGCCCGGGGGGGACAGAGGTCACAGATACGCAGTATTTT

j_call: TRBJ2-1
d_call: -
clone_size: once
v_call: TRBV4-3
cdr3_aa: CASSQDARGNNEQFF
cdr3_nt: TGCGCCAGCAGCCAGGATGCACGGGGGAACAATGAGCAGTTCTTC

j_call: TRBJ2-1
d_call: -
clone_size: -
v_call: TRBV7-9
cdr3_aa: CASSLAQASSYNEQFF
cdr3_nt: TGTGCCAGCAGCTTAGCCCAGGCTAGCAGCTACAATGAGCAGTTCTTC

j_call: TRBJ2-3
d_call: TRBD2
clone_size: -
v_call: TRBV7-2
cdr3_aa: CASTRPAGGPGTDTQYF
cdr3_nt: TGTGCCAGCACCCGCCCAGCGGGAGGGCCCGGCACAGATACGCAGTATTTT

j_call: TRBJ1-2
d_call: TRBD1
clone_size: few
v_call: TRBV5-1
cdr3_aa: CASTPGGEGYGYTF
cdr3_nt: TGCGCCAGCACTCCAGGGGGCGAGGGGTATGGCTACACCTTC

j_call: TRBJ2-7
d_call: TRBD2
clone_size: -
v_call: TRBV27
cdr3_aa: CASSLGGSYEQYF
cdr3_nt: TGTGCCAGCAGTTTGGGAGGGTCCTACGAGCAGTACTTC

j_call: TRBJ2-5
d_call: -
clone_size: -
v_call: TRBV6-5
cdr3_aa: CASSYKIRQQETQYF
cdr3_nt: TGTGCCAGCAGTTACAAGATCAGACAACAAGAGACCCAGTACTTC

j_call: TRBJ2-1
d_call: TRBD1
clone_size: -
v_call: TRBV27
cdr3_aa: CASSPGTGGNNEQFF
cdr3_nt: TGTGCCAGCAGTCCTGGGACAGGGGGGAACAATGAGCAGTTCTTC

j_call: TRBJ2-7
d_call: -
clone_size: -
v_call: TRBV5-4
cdr3_aa: CASSLAGSYEQYF
cdr3_nt: TGTGCCAGCAGCTTGGCTGGTTCCTACGAGCAGTACTTC

j_call: TRBJ1-5
d_call: -
clone_size: once
v_call: TRBV7-8
cdr3_aa: CASSSYRVPSNQPQHF
cdr3_nt: TGTGCCAGCAGCTCGTACAGGGTGCCCAGCAATCAGCCCCAGCATTTT

j_call: TRBJ2-5
d_call: TRBD1
clone_size: -
v_call: TRBV30
cdr3_aa: CAWKGTGGDPETQYF
cdr3_nt: TGTGCCTGGAAGGGGACAGGGGGGGACCCCGAGACCCAGTACTTC

j_call: TRBJ1-2
d_call: -
clone_size: -
v_call: TRBV5-1
cdr3_aa: CASRSLTEPFYGYTF
cdr3_nt: TGCGCCAGCAGATCTCTAACGGAACCCTTCTATGGCTACACCTTC

j_call: TRBJ1-2
d_call: TRBD1
clone_size: -
v_call: TRBV6-1
cdr3_aa: CAGRKGGRGYTF
cdr3_nt: TGTGCCGGCCGGAAAGGGGGCAGGGGCTACACCTTC

j_call: TRBJ2-7
d_call: -
clone_size: -
v_call: TRBV19
cdr3_aa: CASSTKTVSYEQYF
cdr3_nt: TGTGCCAGTAGCACCAAGACAGTATCCTACGAGCAGTACTTC

j_call: TRBJ2-7
d_call: -
clone_size: -
v_call: TRBV28
cdr3_aa: CASSRGSYEQYF
cdr3_nt: TGTGCCAGCAGCAGGGGATCCTACGAGCAGTACTTC

j_call: TRBJ1-5
d_call: -
clone_size: few
v_call: TRBV15
cdr3_aa: CATSINAGAGNQPQHF
cdr3_nt: TGTGCCACCAGCATTAATGCGGGGGCAGGCAATCAGCCCCAGCATTTT

j_call: TRBJ1-2
d_call: -
clone_size: -
v_call: TRBV28
cdr3_aa: CASSLEDDDYGYTF
cdr3_nt: TGTGCCAGCAGTTTAGAGGACGACGACTATGGCTACACCTTC

j_call: TRBJ1-2
d_call: -
clone_size: -
v_call: TRBV11-2
cdr3_aa: CASSPGTYYGYTF
cdr3_nt: TGTGCCAGCAGCCCCGGGACTTACTATGGCTACACCTTC

j_call: TRBJ1-2
d_call: -
clone_size: -
v_call: TRBV6-5
cdr3_aa: CAIHRLAYTF
cdr3_nt: TGTGCCATCCACCGACTCGCGTACACCTTC

j_call: TRBJ1-5
d_call: -
clone_size: few
v_call: TRBV2
cdr3_aa: CASSDGWGNQPQHF
cdr3_nt: TGTGCCAGCTCGGATGGGTGGGGCAATCAGCCCCAGCATTTT

j_call: TRBJ2-3
d_call: -
clone_size: -
v_call: TRBV7-3
cdr3_aa: CASSLGKDLDTQYF
cdr3_nt: TGTGCCAGCAGCTTAGGGAAGGATCTGGATACGCAGTATTTT

j_call: TRBJ1-5
d_call: -
clone_size: -
v_call: TRBV5-4
cdr3_aa: CASSLPGQPQHF
cdr3_nt: TGTGCCAGCAGCTTGCCTGGACAGCCCCAGCATTTT

j_call: TRBJ1-5
d_call: TRBD1
clone_size: -
v_call: TRBV7-2
cdr3_aa: CASSPGTGGQPQHF
cdr3_nt: TGTGCCAGCAGCCCCGGGACAGGGGGTCAGCCCCAGCATTTT

j_call: TRBJ2-7
d_call: -
clone_size: -
v_call: TRBV7-2
cdr3_aa: CASSFLEGESYEQYF
cdr3_nt: TGTGCCAGCAGTTTCCTAGAAGGGGAATCCTACGAGCAGTACTTC

j_call: TRBJ1-3
d_call: -
clone_size: -
v_call: TRBV29-1
cdr3_aa: CSADNAGNTIYF
cdr3_nt: TGCAGCGCCGACAATGCCGGAAACACCATATATTTT

j_call: TRBJ2-7
d_call: TRBD2
clone_size: -
v_call: TRBV30
cdr3_aa: CAWSMGLASYEQYF
cdr3_nt: TGTGCCTGGAGTATGGGACTAGCGAGTTACGAGCAGTACTTC

j_call: TRBJ1-4
d_call: -
clone_size: -
v_call: TRBV29-1
cdr3_aa: CSVAEGLATNEKLFF
cdr3_nt: TGCAGCGTTGCCGAAGGTCTAGCAACTAATGAAAAACTGTTTTTT

j_call: TRBJ1-1
d_call: -
clone_size: -
v_call: TRBV12-5
cdr3_aa: CASGKDRNTEAFF
cdr3_nt: TGTGCTAGTGGAAAAGACAGGAACACTGAAGCTTTCTTT

j_call: TRBJ1-1
d_call: -
clone_size: -
v_call: TRBV28
cdr3_aa: CASSSPGSTEAFF
cdr3_nt: TGTGCCAGCAGTTCGCCCGGGAGCACTGAAGCTTTCTTT

j_call: TRBJ2-7
d_call: TRBD1
clone_size: -
v_call: TRBV27
cdr3_aa: CASSLSGGQGFNEQYF
cdr3_nt: TGTGCCAGCAGTTTATCGGGGGGACAGGGTTTTAACGAGCAGTACTTC

j_call: TRBJ2-3
d_call: -
clone_size: once
v_call: TRBV9
cdr3_aa: CASSPWRDTDTQYF
cdr3_nt: TGTGCCAGCAGCCCCTGGAGGGACACAGATACGCAGTATTTT

j_call: TRBJ2-4
d_call: -
clone_size: -
v_call: TRBV10-3
cdr3_aa: CAISDSPGDIQYF
cdr3_nt: TGTGCCATCAGTGATAGCCCAGGGGACATTCAGTACTTC

j_call: TRBJ1-5
d_call: -
clone_size: once
v_call: TRBV28
cdr3_aa: CASSSWVSSGNSNQPQHF
cdr3_nt: TGTGCCAGCAGTTCGTGGGTTTCGTCAGGGAATAGCAATCAGCCCCAGCATTTT

j_call: TRBJ1-2
d_call: -
clone_size: -
v_call: TRBV11-2
cdr3_aa: CATYGAYGYTF
cdr3_nt: TGTGCCACTTACGGAGCCTATGGCTACACCTTC

j_call: TRBJ2-7
d_call: TRBD1
clone_size: -
v_call: TRBV5-1
cdr3_aa: CASSSSGTGRNEQYF
cdr3_nt: TGCGCCAGCAGCTCGTCGGGGACAGGGAGGAACGAGCAGTACTTC

j_call: TRBJ2-7
d_call: -
clone_size: few
v_call: TRBV30
cdr3_aa: CAWSVRHVLPYEQYF
cdr3_nt: TGTGCCTGGAGTGTACGGCACGTCCTGCCCTACGAGCAGTACTTC

j_call: TRBJ1-2
d_call: -
clone_size: few
v_call: TRBV6-1
cdr3_aa: CASSELRGNYGYTF
cdr3_nt: TGTGCCAGCAGTGAACTACGGGGCAACTATGGCTACACCTTC

j_call: TRBJ1-4
d_call: TRBD1
clone_size: -
v_call: TRBV5-1
cdr3_aa: CASSLDRGTNEKLFF
cdr3_nt: TGCGCCAGCAGCTTGGACAGGGGAACTAATGAAAAACTGTTTTTT

j_call: TRBJ2-3
d_call: -
clone_size: -
v_call: TRBV29-1
cdr3_aa: CSVMVGGGNTDTQYF
cdr3_nt: TGCAGCGTTATGGTTGGGGGGGGCAACACAGATACGCAGTATTTT

j_call: TRBJ1-1
d_call: -
clone_size: once
v_call: TRBV7-9
cdr3_aa: CASSLSDEAFF
cdr3_nt: TGTGCCAGCAGCTTATCGGATGAAGCTTTCTTT

j_call: TRBJ2-4
d_call: -
clone_size: -
v_call: TRBV4-3
cdr3_aa: CASSQDGTQNIQYF
cdr3_nt: TGCGCCAGCAGCCAAGACGGGACCCAAAACATTCAGTACTTC

j_call: TRBJ1-2
d_call: -
clone_size: many
v_call: TRBV6-5
cdr3_aa: CASSPTANYGYTF
cdr3_nt: TGTGCCAGCAGTCCAACCGCTAACTATGGCTACACCTTC

j_call: TRBJ1-2
d_call: -
clone_size: -
v_call: TRBV30
cdr3_aa: CAWGPQGRGYTF
cdr3_nt: TGTGCCTGGGGCCCGCAGGGACGAGGCTACACCTTC

j_call: TRBJ1-4
d_call: -
clone_size: -
v_call: TRBV2
cdr3_aa: CASSGEGRREKLFF
cdr3_nt: TGTGCCAGCAGTGGCGAGGGCCGAAGGGAAAAACTGTTTTTT